This TCR beta chain was captured by sequencing in a study of blood T cell repertoires in COVID-19. Germline V lookup: CDR1 SGDLS, CDR2 YYNGEE. The CDR3 totals 13 residues. V lost 1 base and J lost 9, with 11 bases in between. Sequencing was performed with immunoSEQ multiplex PCR; in TCRdb, only in-frame clones are kept and a portion is missing. The data show fewer than 500,000 clones, roughly 87% seen once. The sequence was collected from a woman aged 18-29 years with acute COVID-19. Sample: PBMCs or T cells enriched from blood (not recorded which). The V gene is TRBV9, the J gene TRBJ2-4; no definite D call. The CDR3 sequence is CASSVSIVSIQYF. CDR3 DNA sequence: TGTGCCAGCAGCGTATCTATAGTTAGCATTCAGTACTTC.